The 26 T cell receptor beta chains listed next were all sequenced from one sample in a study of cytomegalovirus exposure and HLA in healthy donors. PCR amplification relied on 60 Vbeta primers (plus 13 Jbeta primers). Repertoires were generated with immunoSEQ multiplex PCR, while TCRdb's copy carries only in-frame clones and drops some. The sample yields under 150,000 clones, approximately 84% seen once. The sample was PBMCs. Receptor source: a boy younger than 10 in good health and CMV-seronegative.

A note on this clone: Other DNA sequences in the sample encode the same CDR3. The CDR3 is CASSEEGAGANVLTF. CDR3 bases: TGTGCCAGCAGTGAAGAAGGAGCAGGGGCCAACGTCCTGACTTTC. This sequence joins TRBV6-1 and TRBJ2-6; D is ambiguous. This CDR3 has 15 amino acids. Per the germline V gene, CDR1 is MNHNS and CDR2 is SASEGT. Trimming shortened V by 1 base and J by 4 bases, and 8 bases separated the two germline ends.

In DNA form, the CDR3 reads TGTGCCAGTAGTTCCCCGGGACAGGGGGCTGAGACCCAGTACTTC. It specifies CASSSPGQGAETQYF. The rearrangement joins TRBV19 to TRBJ2-5, with TRBD1 identical over 12 bases. After removal of 5 bases from V and 5 bases from J, the junction contained 6 bases not matched to a gene. Germline CDR1 reads LNHDA; CDR2 reads SQIVND (reference sequence). The CDR3 length is 15 residues. Drawing the rest from reference TRBV19 and TRBJ2-5, the complete variable domain is DGGITQSPKYLFRKEGQNVTLSCEQNLNHDAMYWYRQDPGQGLRLIYYSQIVNDFQKGDIAEGYSVSREKKESFPLTVTSAQKNPTAFYLCASSSPGQGAETQYFGPGTRLLVL.

The CDR3 spells CASSSPGRRGRNEQYV. CDR3 in DNA: TGTGCCAGCAGCTCCCCCGGGAGAAGGGGGCGCAACGAGCAGTACGTC. The chain is built from TRBV11-2 and TRBJ2-7, with a tentative D call TRBD1 (7 bases). In germline, CDR1 is SGHAT, CDR2 FQNNGV. The length of the CDR3 is 16 residues. Trimming left V 4 bases short and J 5 bases short, with 21 bases between.

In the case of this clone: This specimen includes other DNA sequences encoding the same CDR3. This CDR3 reads CASSYRLAAPYEQYV. The CDR3 DNA sequence: TGTGCCAGCAGTTACAGACTAGCGGCCCCCTACGAGCAGTACGTC. This chain uses TRBV6-5 with TRBJ2-7, with 9 bases aligning to TRBD2. Trimming cost V 2 bases and J 2 bases; bases outside gene matches: 4. There are 15 residues in the CDR3. Germline CDR1 reads MNHEY; CDR2 reads SVGAGI.

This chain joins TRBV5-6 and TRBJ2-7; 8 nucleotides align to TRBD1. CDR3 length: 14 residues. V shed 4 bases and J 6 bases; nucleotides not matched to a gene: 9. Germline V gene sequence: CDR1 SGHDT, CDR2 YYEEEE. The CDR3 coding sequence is TGTGCCAGCAGCCTCTCCCGGACAGGGTTCGAGCAGTACGTC. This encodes CASSLSRTGFEQYV.

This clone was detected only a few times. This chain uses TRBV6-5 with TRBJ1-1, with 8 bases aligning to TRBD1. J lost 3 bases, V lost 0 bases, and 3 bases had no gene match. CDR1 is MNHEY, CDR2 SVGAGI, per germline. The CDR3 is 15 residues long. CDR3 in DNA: TGTGCCAGCAGTTACTCCCCGGACAGGGACACTGAAGCTTTCTTT. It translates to CASSYSPDRDTEAFF.

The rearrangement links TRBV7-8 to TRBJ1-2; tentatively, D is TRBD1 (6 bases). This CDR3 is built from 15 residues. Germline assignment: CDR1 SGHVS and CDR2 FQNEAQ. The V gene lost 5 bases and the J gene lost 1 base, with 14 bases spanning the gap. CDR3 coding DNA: TGTGCCAGCAGCGAGGACAGAGTCTATAACTATGGCTACACCTTC. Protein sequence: CASSEDRVYNYGYTF.

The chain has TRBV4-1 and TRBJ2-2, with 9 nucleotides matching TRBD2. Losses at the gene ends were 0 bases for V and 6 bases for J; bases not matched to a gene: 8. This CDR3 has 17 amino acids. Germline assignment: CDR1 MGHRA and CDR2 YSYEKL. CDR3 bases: TGCGCCAGCAGCCAAGAGGTGCTAGCGGGACGTGCCGGGGAGCTGTTTTTT. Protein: CASSQEVLAGRAGELFF.

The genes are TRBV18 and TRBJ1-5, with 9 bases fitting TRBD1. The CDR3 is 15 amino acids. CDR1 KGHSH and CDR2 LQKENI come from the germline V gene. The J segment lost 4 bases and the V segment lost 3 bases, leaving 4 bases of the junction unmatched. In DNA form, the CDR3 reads TGTGCCAGCTCACCCGGAGGACAGGGGAATCAGCCCCAGCATTTT. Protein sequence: CASSPGGQGNQPQHF.

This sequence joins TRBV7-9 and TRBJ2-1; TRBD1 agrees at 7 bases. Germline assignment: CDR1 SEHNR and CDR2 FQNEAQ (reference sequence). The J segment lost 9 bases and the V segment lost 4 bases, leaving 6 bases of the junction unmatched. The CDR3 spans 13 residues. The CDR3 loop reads CASSWGTEFEQFF. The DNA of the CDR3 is TGTGCCAGCAGCTGGGGGACAGAGTTTGAGCAGTTCTTC.

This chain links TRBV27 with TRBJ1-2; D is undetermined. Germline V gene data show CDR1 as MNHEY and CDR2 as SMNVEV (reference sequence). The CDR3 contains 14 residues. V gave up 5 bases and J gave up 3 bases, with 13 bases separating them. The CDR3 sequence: CASSKYGEDYGYTF. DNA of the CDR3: TGTGCCAGCAGTAAATACGGGGAGGACTATGGCTACACCTTC.

Written as DNA, the CDR3 is TGCGCCAGCAGCTTGGTTGGGGAGACTGAAGCTTTCTTT. Its protein product is CASSLVGETEAFF. The chain combines TRBV5-1 with TRBJ1-1; D is unresolved. The germline V gene encodes CDR1 SGHRS and CDR2 YFSETQ. V lost 0 bases and J lost 5, with 8 bases in between. The CDR3 runs to 13 residues.

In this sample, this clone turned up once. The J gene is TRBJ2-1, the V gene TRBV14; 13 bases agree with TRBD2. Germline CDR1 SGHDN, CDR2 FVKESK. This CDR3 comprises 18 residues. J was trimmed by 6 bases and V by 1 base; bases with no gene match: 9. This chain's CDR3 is CASSQGPRTSGRVNEQFF. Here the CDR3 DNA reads TGTGCCAGCAGCCAAGGCCCCAGGACTAGCGGGAGAGTCAATGAGCAGTTCTTC.

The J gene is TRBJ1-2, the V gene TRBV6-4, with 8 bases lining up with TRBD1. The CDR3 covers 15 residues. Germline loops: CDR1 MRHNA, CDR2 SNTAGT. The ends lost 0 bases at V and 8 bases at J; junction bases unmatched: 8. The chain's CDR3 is CASSDSEQGAGGYTF. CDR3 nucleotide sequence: TGTGCCAGCAGTGACTCTGAGCAGGGGGCGGGAGGCTACACCTTC.

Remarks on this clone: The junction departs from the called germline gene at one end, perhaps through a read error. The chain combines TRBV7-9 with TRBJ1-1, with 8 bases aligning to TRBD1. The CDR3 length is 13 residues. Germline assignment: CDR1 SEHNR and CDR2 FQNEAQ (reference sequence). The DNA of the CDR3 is TGTTCCAGCAGCTTACAGGGGGACACTGAAGCTTTCTTT. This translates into CSSSLQGDTEAFF.

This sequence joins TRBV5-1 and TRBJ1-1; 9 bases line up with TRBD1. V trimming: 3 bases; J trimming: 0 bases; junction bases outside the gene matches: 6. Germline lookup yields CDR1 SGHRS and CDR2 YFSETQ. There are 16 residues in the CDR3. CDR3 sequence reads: CASSSGTGTMNTEAFF. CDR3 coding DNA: TGCGCCAGCAGCTCCGGGACAGGGACCATGAACACTGAAGCTTTCTTT.

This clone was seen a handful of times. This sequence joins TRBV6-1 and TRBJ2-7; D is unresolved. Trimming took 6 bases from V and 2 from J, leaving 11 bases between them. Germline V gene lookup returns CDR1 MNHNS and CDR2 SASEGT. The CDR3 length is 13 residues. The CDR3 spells CASSQGEAYEQYF. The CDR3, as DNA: TGTGCCAGCAGCCAAGGAGAGGCCTACGAGCAGTACTTC.

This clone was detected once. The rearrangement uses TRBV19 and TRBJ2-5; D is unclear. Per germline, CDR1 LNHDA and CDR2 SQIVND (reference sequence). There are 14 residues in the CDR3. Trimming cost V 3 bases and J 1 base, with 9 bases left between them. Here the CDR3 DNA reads TGTGCCAGTAGTATCGGGTTCCCCCAAGAGACCCAGTACTTC. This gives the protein CASSIGFPQETQYF.

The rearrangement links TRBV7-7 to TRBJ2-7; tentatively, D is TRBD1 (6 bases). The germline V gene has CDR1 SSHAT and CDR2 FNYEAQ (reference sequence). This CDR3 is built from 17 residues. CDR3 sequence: CASSSPRDTVYSYEQYV. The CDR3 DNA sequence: TGTGCTAGCAGCTCGCCCCGGGACACAGTTTACTCCTACGAGCAGTACGTC.

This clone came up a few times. CDR3 nucleotides: TGCGCCAGCAGCCAGGGAGGGTTGGGCACTGAAGCTTTCTTT. It is translated as CASSQGGLGTEAFF. The V call is TRBV4-3, the J call TRBJ1-1; no clear D gene. CDR3 length: 14 amino acids. Deletions cut 3 bases from V and 4 bases from J, with 12 bases between. Germline CDR1 and CDR2: LGHNA and YSLEER.

CDR3 bases: TGTGCCAGTAGTACAATAGCGGGAGGAGCAGAGACCCAGTACTTC. This translates into CASSTIAGGAETQYF. This chain uses TRBV19 with TRBJ2-5, with TRBD2 matching over 10 bases. The CDR3 covers 15 residues. V dropped 4 bases and J dropped 4; count of bases not matched to a gene: 6. Germline V lookup: CDR1 LNHDA, CDR2 SQIVND (reference sequence).

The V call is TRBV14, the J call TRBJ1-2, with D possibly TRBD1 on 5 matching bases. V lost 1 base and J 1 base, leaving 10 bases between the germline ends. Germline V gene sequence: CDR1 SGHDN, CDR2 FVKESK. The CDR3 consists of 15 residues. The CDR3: CASSQVQDYNYGYTF. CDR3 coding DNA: TGTGCCAGCAGCCAAGTACAGGACTATAACTATGGCTACACCTTC.

CDR3 DNA: TGTGCCAGCAGCAATAGTAGGGGCCGGAACACTGAAGCTTTCTTT. Protein: CASSNSRGRNTEAFF. The chain links TRBV21-1 to TRBJ1-1; the DNA was not compared with TRBD1, the D call given in the table. TRBV21-1 is described as a pseudogene. The CDR3 covers 15 residues.

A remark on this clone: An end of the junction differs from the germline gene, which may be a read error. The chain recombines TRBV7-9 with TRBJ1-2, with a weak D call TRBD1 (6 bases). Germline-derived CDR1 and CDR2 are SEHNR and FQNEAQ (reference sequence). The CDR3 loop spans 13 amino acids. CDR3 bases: TGTGCCAGCAGCCCGGTCGGGGGGGGCAAGGTTCCCTTC. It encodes CASSPVGGGKVPF.

The CDR3 DNA is TGTGCCAGCAGTTGGTCTGGACTAGCGGGGGACGGGACCCAGTACTTC. Encoded protein: CASSWSGLAGDGTQYF. The V gene is TRBV6-6, the J gene TRBJ2-5; 13 nucleotides agree with TRBD2. The germline CDR1 and CDR2 sequences are MNHNY and SVGAGI (reference sequence). The CDR3 sequence is 16 residues long. V gave up 4 bases and J gave up 7 bases; unmatched junction bases: 9.

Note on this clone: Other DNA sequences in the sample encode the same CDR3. In DNA, the CDR3 is TGTGCCAGCAGCGAAGAGGGGGCGAGGGGTCAGCCCCAGCATTTT. It translates to CASSEEGARGQPQHF. The chain links TRBV9 to TRBJ1-5; TRBD1 aligns across 7 bases. This CDR3 contains 15 residues. V dropped 3 bases and J dropped 6; count of bases not matched to a gene: 9. Per the germline V gene, CDR1 is SGDLS and CDR2 is YYNGEE. The whole variable domain, filled in from reference TRBV9 and TRBJ1-5, reads DSGVTQTPKHLITATGQRVTLRCSPRSGDLSVYWYQQSLDQGLQFLIQYYNGEERAKGNILERFSAQQFPDLHSELNLSSLELGDSALYFCASSEEGARGQPQHFGDGTRLSIL.